Shown below are 13 T cell receptor beta chains from a single sample sequenced in a study of human thymus T cells. TCRdb's copy holds only in-frame clones and misses some; the assay was immunoSEQ multiplex PCR. The repertoire holds tens of thousands of clones, with nearly 95% as singletons. The specimen was blood. These receptors all come from a boy in the first two years of life with a congenital heart defect but otherwise immunologically healthy.

The chain employs TRBV28 and TRBJ2-5; TRBD1 might be the D (6 bases). Germline CDR1 reads MDHEN; CDR2 reads SYDVKM. Trimming took 6 bases from V and 2 from J, leaving 16 bases between them. The CDR3 covers 15 residues. The CDR3 sequence: CASRNLQGLQETQYF. DNA for the CDR3: TGTGCCAGCAGGAACCTACAGGGCCTACAAGAGACCCAGTACTTC. Full variable domain (missing parts from reference TRBV28 and TRBJ2-5): DVKVTQSSRYLVKRTGEKVFLECVQDMDHENMFWYRQDPGLGLRLIYFSYDVKMKEKGDIPEGYSVSREKKERFSLILESASTNQTSMYLCASRNLQGLQETQYFGPGTRLLVL.

The chain combines TRBV4-3 with TRBJ2-7; 8 nucleotides match TRBD1. Trimming removed 8 bases from V and 3 bases from J; junction bases left unmatched: 3. The length of the CDR3 is 12 residues. Looked up from germline, CDR1 is LGHNA and CDR2 is YSLEER. The CDR3 here is CASSTGGYEQYF. The CDR3 DNA is TGCGCCAGCTCCACAGGGGGCTACGAGCAGTACTTC.

The CDR3 coding sequence is TGCAGTGCTAAATACAATGAGCAGTTCTTC. Amino acid sequence: CSAKYNEQFF. This chain links TRBV20-1 with TRBJ2-1, with D unclear. The ends were cut back, 4 bases at V and 4 bases at J, with 2 bases in the middle. There are 10 residues in the CDR3. CDR1 is DFQATT and CDR2 is SNEGSKA in the germline V gene (reference sequence).

This clone was seen just once. The chain joins TRBV5-1 to TRBJ2-3; 9 positions agree with TRBD1. CDR3 length: 17 amino acids. V gave up 4 bases and J gave up 6 bases; unmatched junction bases: 15. The V gene's germline CDR1 is SGHRS and CDR2 YFSETQ. CDR3 region: CASSIPTGTGYGDTQYF. CDR3 in DNA: TGCGCCAGCAGCATCCCCACCGGGACAGGGTACGGGGATACGCAGTATTTT.

The V gene is TRBV28, the J gene TRBJ1-6; no definite D call. Germline-derived CDR1 and CDR2 are MDHEN and SYDVKM. V was clipped by 5 bases and J by 4 bases, with 12 bases between them. The CDR3 spans 15 residues. The CDR3: CASSGRPGYNSPLHF. The CDR3 DNA reads as TGTGCCAGCAGTGGTAGGCCGGGATATAATTCACCCCTCCACTTT. The full variable domain, in which reference TRBV28 and TRBJ1-6 provide the parts outside the CDR3, is DVKVTQSSRYLVKRTGEKVFLECVQDMDHENMFWYRQDPGLGLRLIYFSYDVKMKEKGDIPEGYSVSREKKERFSLILESASTNQTSMYLCASSGRPGYNSPLHFGNGTRLTVT.

The chain carries TRBV4-2 and TRBJ2-4; 10 bases line up with TRBD2. This CDR3 region has 14 residues. From germline, CDR1 is LGHNA and CDR2 YNFKEQ. Germline trimming cut 4 bases from V and 7 bases from J; bases unmatched to any gene: 4. The CDR3 reads CASSLSGGVNIQYF. The CDR3 nucleotides are TGTGCCAGCAGCCTGAGCGGGGGGGTGAACATTCAGTACTTC.

The chain couples TRBV11-2 to TRBJ1-3; tentative D call: TRBD1 (5 bases). The V gene lost 0 bases and the J gene lost 0 bases, with 6 bases spanning the gap. CDR3 length: 15 residues. Germline assignment: CDR1 SGHAT and CDR2 FQNNGV. CDR3 sequence: CASSLEGGSGNTIYF. For the CDR3, the DNA is TGTGCCAGCAGCTTAGAGGGGGGCTCTGGAAACACCATATATTTT.

This chain links TRBV4-3 with TRBJ2-1, with 10 bases that match TRBD2. V shed 6 bases, J shed 8 bases, and the junction held 4 bases outside the gene matches. In germline, CDR1 is LGHNA, CDR2 YSLEER. The CDR3 length is 13 residues. The CDR3 DNA sequence: TGCGCCAGCAGACAGCGGGGGGGCCATGAGCAGTTCTTC. This codes for CASRQRGGHEQFF.

Here the CDR3 reads CASSFLTTEAFF. In DNA form, the CDR3 reads TGTGCCAGCAGTTTTCTTACGACCGAAGCTTTCTTT. This chain joins TRBV2 and TRBJ1-1, with D unresolved. CDR1 and CDR2 (germline): SNHLY, FYNNEI. Trimming stripped 5 bases from V and 8 bases from J, with 12 bases between. This CDR3 is 12 amino acids long.

This clone was detected only once. The rearrangement joins TRBV6-5 to TRBJ1-6; D unclear. Looked up from germline, CDR1 is MNHEY and CDR2 is SVGAGI. The CDR3 length is 15 residues. Trimming removed 5 bases at V and 0 bases at J, with 8 bases between. CDR3 loop: CASSPYSSYNSPLHF. As DNA, the CDR3 is TGTGCCAGCAGTCCTTACAGCTCCTATAATTCACCCCTCCACTTT.

The chain employs TRBV13 and TRBJ2-3; weak D call: TRBD2 (6 bases). The CDR3 sequence is 15 residues long. V was trimmed by 4 bases and J by 1 base, leaving 12 bases between them. Germline CDR1 and CDR2: PRHDT and FYEKMQ (reference sequence). The CDR3 is CASSSTSTGTDTQYF. CDR3 coding DNA: TGTGCCAGCAGCTCAACTAGCACCGGCACAGATACGCAGTATTTT.

J is TRBJ2-5 and V is TRBV5-1, with TRBD1 matching 8 bases. CDR3 size: 15 residues. Germline loops: CDR1 SGHRS, CDR2 YFSETQ. The junction had 7 bases not matched to a gene; V was cut back by 3 bases and J by 3 bases. DNA of the CDR3: TGCGCCAGCAGCTCGTCAGGGACAGGAGAAGAGACCCAGTACTTC. It is translated as CASSSSGTGEETQYF.

The chain couples TRBV23-1 to TRBJ2-3, with 9 positions matching TRBD2. TRBV23-1 is classed as an ORF, of uncertain function. CDR3 length equals 17 residues. V was pared by 0 bases and J by 2 bases, with 6 bases of the junction left unmatched. CDR3 coding DNA: TGCGCCAGCAGTCAATCGACCACTAGCGGGCTCACAGATACGCAGTATTTT. Residues: CASSQSTTSGLTDTQYF.